The 17 T cell receptor beta chains reported below all come from one sample, sequenced in a study of regulatory T cells in long-lasting Graves disease. Indicated time point: persistent/refractory GD, antithyroid drugs over 5 years with positive TRAb. Making the TCR library involved RNA that had been extracted from PBMCs. Arm-PCR of CDR3 regions and iRepertoire HTBI primers were the basis on which TCR beta libraries were built. TCRdb reanalysed the multiplex PCR reads using MiXCR and keeps one entry per CDR3 protein. The data contain roughly 450,000 distinct CDR3 sequences, roughly 20% of them singletons. The sequences come from peripheral blood mononuclear cells (PBMCs), collected when the disease was refractory, from a patient treated with antithyroid drugs. The receptors shown here come from a female donor with Graves disease.

This clonotype was counted between two and nine times. This sequence joins TRBV7-6 and TRBJ2-1, with D possibly being TRBD2 (6 bases). This CDR3 is 14 amino acids long. Germline V gives CDR1 SGHVS, CDR2 FNYEAQ. Deletions cut 1 base from V and 10 bases from J, with 14 bases between. CDR3 sequence: CASSLEASDLEQFF. In DNA, the CDR3 is TGTGCCAGCAGCTTAGAGGCTAGCGACCTAGAGCAGTTCTTC.

The sample holds a few counts of this clonotype. The chain is built from TRBV18 and TRBJ1-1; 7 positions agree with TRBD1. V lost 3 bases and J lost 3; bases outside the gene matches: 10. Germline V gives CDR1 KGHSH, CDR2 LQKENI. The CDR3 covers 16 residues. The CDR3 is CASSPKDRVDYTEAFF. The CDR3 DNA reads as TGTGCCAGCTCACCCAAAGACAGGGTAGACTACACTGAAGCTTTCTTT.

This clonotype was counted at least ten times. The chain combines TRBV6-1 with TRBJ1-5; D ambiguous. V dropped 4 bases and J dropped 0 bases, with 10 bases sitting between them. Germline V gene lookup returns CDR1 MNHNS and CDR2 SASEGT. This CDR3 region has 15 residues. CDR3 region: CASSGDGYSNQPQHF. CDR3 in DNA: TGTGCCAGCAGTGGCGATGGATATAGCAATCAGCCCCAGCATTTT.

The chain couples TRBV6-5 to TRBJ2-4; D is tentatively TRBD1 or TRBD2 (5 bases each). V lost 4 bases to trimming and J lost 9 bases, with 16 bases between them. From germline, CDR1 is MNHEY and CDR2 SVGAGI. The CDR3 totals 14 residues. The CDR3 DNA reads as TGTGCCAGCAGTTCGGGACCTGGGTGGGGCATTCAGTACTTC. It translates to CASSSGPGWGIQYF.

This clonotype was recorded many times. The chain couples TRBV28 to TRBJ2-1; a possible D gene is TRBD1 (6 bases). V dropped 5 bases and J dropped 4 bases, with 12 bases sitting between them. The CDR3 is 14 residues long. Germline CDR1 is MDHEN and CDR2 is SYDVKM. The CDR3 DNA reads TGTGCCAGCAGTGCGACAGGACCATACAATGAGCAGTTCTTC. It yields the protein CASSATGPYNEQFF.

The rearrangement uses TRBV20-1 and TRBJ2-7; D possibly corresponds to TRBD1 (5 bases). CDR1 is DFQATT, CDR2 SNEGSKA, per germline (reference sequence). This CDR3 contains 13 residues. The CDR3 loop reads CRATGDSSYEQYF. The CDR3 DNA is TGCAGAGCAACAGGAGACAGCTCCTACGAGCAGTACTTC.

This clonotype was picked up many times. This chain joins TRBV9 and TRBJ1-1; TRBD1 matches 9 bases. CDR3 length equals 15 residues. The V and J ends lost 2 bases and 6 bases, in that order; junction bases with no gene match: 8. Germline V gene lookup returns CDR1 SGDLS and CDR2 YYNGEE. For the CDR3, the DNA is TGTGCCAGCAGCGTTTTCACAGGGGGCAACTCTGAAGCTTTCTTT. Translation: CASSVFTGGNSEAFF.

This chain connects TRBV28 to TRBJ2-6, with 7 bases that match TRBD1. This CDR3 has 16 residues. Trimming took 2 bases from V and 4 from J; bases not matched to a gene: 5. From germline, CDR1 is MDHEN and CDR2 SYDVKM. The CDR3 sequence: CASSLTGVLGANVLTF. In DNA form, the CDR3 reads TGTGCCAGCAGTTTAACAGGGGTTTTGGGGGCCAACGTCCTGACTTTC.

The chain employs TRBV20-1 and TRBJ1-2; TRBD1 aligns across 7 bases. CDR3 length: 12 residues. CDR1 and CDR2 (germline): DFQATT, SNEGSKA (reference sequence). V was clipped by 6 bases and J by 6 bases; unmatched bases: 7. The CDR3, as DNA: TGCAGTGCCTACGTTACAGGGGATGGCTACACCTTC. Amino acid sequence: CSAYVTGDGYTF.

This rearrangement joins TRBV4-1 to TRBJ1-1, with D maybe TRBD1 (5 bases). The CDR3 has 14 residues. Looked up from germline, CDR1 is MGHRA and CDR2 is YSYEKL. V shed 4 bases and J shed 4 bases, with 13 bases lying between them. The CDR3 bases are TGCGCCAGCAGCCTTAACAGGTGGGGCACTGAAGCTTTCTTT. Translating it yields CASSLNRWGTEAFF.

This clonotype was seen ten or more times. The chain is built from TRBV6-1 and TRBJ1-4, with D perhaps matching TRBD1 (5 bases). The V end lost 6 bases, the J end lost 6 bases, and 11 bases lay between the germline ends. This CDR3 region has 13 residues. CDR1 is MNHNS and CDR2 is SASEGT in the germline V gene. The CDR3 coding sequence is TGTGCCAGCAGCAAAAGGGACGATGAAAAACTGTTTTTT. It is translated as CASSKRDDEKLFF.

In its sample, this clonotype was seen many times. One junction end disagrees with the germline gene, perhaps due to a read error. J is TRBJ2-7 and V is TRBV5-1; 13 bases are shared with TRBD2. This CDR3 is built from 13 residues. CDR1 and CDR2 from the germline V gene are SGHRS and YFSETQ. CDR3 nucleotides: TGTGCCAGCAGGACTAGCGGGAGCTACGAGCAGTACTTC. The encoded protein is CASRTSGSYEQYF.

This clonotype was seen at least ten times. This rearrangement joins TRBV28 to TRBJ1-5, with D hard to call. V shed 3 bases and J shed 7 bases, with 22 bases lying between them. This CDR3 comprises 17 residues. Germline V gene sequence: CDR1 MDHEN, CDR2 SYDVKM. CDR3 residues: CASSFNFKNSIDQPQHF. In DNA, the CDR3 is TGTGCCAGCAGTTTTAATTTTAAGAACAGTATCGACCAGCCCCAGCATTTT.

This clonotype was observed many times. V is TRBV28 and J is TRBJ1-5; TRBD1 might be the D (5 bases). The CDR3 is 12 residues long. The V end lost 4 bases, the J end lost 6 bases, and 7 bases lay between the germline ends. Germline V gives CDR1 MDHEN, CDR2 SYDVKM. CDR3 amino acids: CASSSGIQPQHF. The CDR3 region has the DNA TGTGCCAGCAGTTCAGGGATTCAGCCCCAGCATTTT. Based on the CDR3 plus reference TRBV28 and TRBJ1-5, the full variable domain is DVKVTQSSRYLVKRTGEKVFLECVQDMDHENMFWYRQDPGLGLRLIYFSYDVKMKEKGDIPEGYSVSREKKERFSLILESASTNQTSMYLCASSSGIQPQHFGDGTRLSIL.

The chain couples TRBV5-8 to TRBJ2-5, with 8 bases that match TRBD1. Germline loops: CDR1 SGHTS, CDR2 YDEGEE. The CDR3 has 15 residues. J gave up 3 bases and V 4 bases, and 8 bases lay outside the gene matches. This CDR3 is CASSPGSTGEETQYF. As DNA, the CDR3 is TGTGCCAGCAGCCCGGGCTCGACAGGGGAAGAGACCCAGTACTTC.

This clonotype was detected ten times or more. The CDR3 sequence: CASSQEPAASYEQYF. The DNA for the CDR3 is TGTGCCAGCAGCCAAGAACCGGCTGCGTCCTACGAGCAGTACTTC. The rearrangement links TRBV3-1 to TRBJ2-7; D uncertain. Trimming removed 0 bases from V and 1 base from J, with 10 bases in between. The germline V gene has CDR1 LGHDT and CDR2 YNNKEL (reference sequence). The CDR3 consists of 15 residues.

This clonotype was seen at least ten times. The chain recombines TRBV10-2 with TRBJ2-5, with 10 bases lining up with TRBD2. This CDR3 contains 17 residues. Trimming took 6 bases from V and 2 from J; bases not matched to a gene: 12. Germline assignment: CDR1 WSHSY and CDR2 SAAADI. DNA of the CDR3: TGCGCCAGCAGCAGTAGGAGCGGGAGGGACCTTCAAGAGACCCAGTACTTC. Translating gives CASSSRSGRDLQETQYF.